This T cell receptor beta chain was documented in a study of blood T cell repertoires in COVID-19. There are a few counts of this clone. CDR1 and CDR2 (germline): LNHDA, SQIVND (reference sequence). The CDR3 covers 13 residues. Unmatched junction bases numbered 9, after V lost 10 bases and J lost 3 bases. The assay was immunoSEQ multiplex PCR, and TCRdb's table has in-frame clones only and misses some. Altogether some 150,000 clones are present, around nine tenths being singletons, with the ten largest covering 2.3%. Sequenced input: peripheral blood. This sequence was found in a human donor in a cohort sampled during active COVID-19. This rearrangement joins TRBV19 to TRBJ2-7; 7 bases map to TRBD1. CDR3 DNA: TGTGCCACCTCCGACAGGGTTTACTACGAGCAGTACTTC. Encoded protein: CATSDRVYYEQYF.